The 14 T cell receptor beta chains listed next were all sequenced from one sample in a study of T cell changes during pregnancy in multiple sclerosis. TCRdb's table, derived via immunoSEQ multiplex PCR, lists solely in-frame clones and lacks some. The table records 68,000 or so clones, about 90% of them present only once. This material consisted of peripheral blood, taken in the second trimester of pregnancy. The receptors were sampled from a female donor with multiple sclerosis, enrolled in a pregnancy study.

The chain has TRBV6-1 and TRBJ2-7; TRBD2 matches 7 bases. The CDR3 runs 13 residues. Per the germline V gene, CDR1 is MNHNS and CDR2 is SASEGT. V shed 10 bases, J shed 3 bases, and the junction held 9 bases outside the gene matches. The CDR3 sequence is CAMSGTLIYEQYF. The CDR3 nucleotides are TGTGCCATGAGCGGGACCCTAATCTACGAGCAGTACTTC.

The V and J genes are TRBV5-1 and TRBJ1-2; the D gene is possibly TRBD1 (5 bases). The CDR3 loop spans 15 amino acids. The germline V gene has CDR1 SGHRS and CDR2 YFSETQ. Deletions cut 4 bases from V and 3 bases from J, with 16 bases between. The CDR3 reads CASSPSSGTHYGYTF. In nucleotides, the CDR3 is TGCGCCAGCAGCCCATCGAGCGGGACTCACTATGGCTACACCTTC.

The chain has TRBV7-2 and TRBJ1-2; D uncertain. The CDR3 is 14 residues long. From germline, CDR1 is SGHTA and CDR2 FQGNSA. The V end lost 1 base, the J end lost 7 bases, and 13 bases lay between the germline ends. As DNA, the CDR3 is TGTGCCAGCAGCTTAGTAGCGAGGCAGAGTGGCTACACCTTC. Translation gives CASSLVARQSGYTF. The full variable domain, its missing parts supplied by reference TRBV7-2 and TRBJ1-2, is GAGVSQSPSNKVTEKGKDVELRCDPISGHTALYWYRQSLGQGLEFLIYFQGNSAPDKSGLPSDRFSAERTGGSVSTLTIQRTQQEDSAVYLCASSLVARQSGYTFGSGTRLTVV.

The count of this clone is one. Here the CDR3 reads CASSQVKYLQVMNTEAFF. DNA of the CDR3: TGTGCCAGCAGCCAAGTTAAGTACCTACAGGTTATGAACACTGAAGCTTTCTTT. J is TRBJ1-1 and V is TRBV5-6; D perhaps matches TRBD1 (5 bases). The CDR3 is 18 residues long. Germline CDR1 SGHDT, CDR2 YYEEEE. V was clipped by 4 bases and J by 0 bases, with 22 bases between them.

V is TRBV11-2 and J is TRBJ1-2, with unresolved D. The CDR3 has 15 residues. In germline, CDR1 is SGHAT, CDR2 FQNNGV. Between the trimmed V and J ends, which lost 1 base and 2 bases, there was a span of 11 bases. The CDR3 DNA reads as TGTGCCAGCAGCTTAGGGGGAGTCACCAACTATGGCTACACCTTC. It is translated as CASSLGGVTNYGYTF.

The chain is built from TRBV7-9 and TRBJ1-2, with TRBD1 as a possible D gene (5 bases). V lost 1 base and J lost 2, with 8 bases in between. The germline V gene has CDR1 SEHNR and CDR2 FQNEAQ (reference sequence). The CDR3 covers 14 residues. The chain's CDR3 is CASSLDGANYGYTF. The CDR3 coding sequence is TGTGCCAGCAGCTTAGATGGGGCCAACTATGGCTACACCTTC.

The chain is built from TRBV7-3 and TRBJ2-6, with 9 bases fitting TRBD2. J gave up 4 bases and V 5 bases, and 12 bases lay outside the gene matches. Germline values: CDR1 SGHTA, CDR2 FQGTGA. This CDR3 contains 18 residues. CDR3 bases: TGTGCCAGCAGCGCCTTGGCGGGGGGGCTGCGGGGGGCCAACGTCCTGACTTTC. Its translation: CASSALAGGLRGANVLTF. The variable domain in full, with the rest retrieved from reference TRBV7-3 and TRBJ2-6, is GAGVSQTPSNKVTEKGKYVELRCDPISGHTALYWYRQSLGQGPEFLIYFQGTGAADDSGLPNDRFFAVRPEGSVSTLKIQRTERGDSAVYLCASSALAGGLRGANVLTFGAGSRLTVL.

The chain combines TRBV18 with TRBJ2-1; D is ambiguous. V was pared by 3 bases and J by 1 base, with 10 bases between. Looked up from germline, CDR1 is KGHSH and CDR2 is LQKENI. This CDR3 comprises 15 residues. CDR3 protein: CASSPSKISYNEQFF. CDR3 nucleotides: TGTGCCAGCTCACCGAGCAAGATTTCCTACAATGAGCAGTTCTTC. Full variable domain (outside the CDR3, taken from reference TRBV18 and TRBJ2-1): NAGVMQNPRHLVRRRGQEARLRCSPMKGHSHVYWYRQLPEEGLKFMVYLQKENIIDESGMPKERFSAEFPKEGPSILRIQQVVRGDSAAYFCASSPSKISYNEQFFGPGTRLTVL.

This clone came up once. The chain recombines TRBV7-2 with TRBJ2-5; 9 bases are a match to TRBD2. The CDR3 has 15 residues. V dropped 3 bases and J dropped 5; count of bases not matched to a gene: 7. Germline lookup yields CDR1 SGHTA and CDR2 FQGNSA. CDR3 amino acids: CASSLRVAGVETQYF. CDR3 DNA: TGTGCCAGCAGCTTGAGGGTAGCGGGGGTCGAGACCCAGTACTTC.

CDR3 in amino acids: CAWSPTGVNSPLHF. In DNA form, the CDR3 reads TGTGCCTGGAGCCCGACAGGAGTAAATTCACCCCTCCACTTT. The chain links TRBV30 to TRBJ1-6; tentative D call: TRBD1 (6 bases). CDR1 and CDR2 (germline): GTSNPN, SVGIG (reference sequence). V shed 3 bases and J shed 7 bases, with 13 bases lying between them. The length of the CDR3 is 14 residues.

The V and J genes are TRBV9 and TRBJ1-2, with a tentative D call TRBD1 (6 bases). The V and J ends lost 0 bases and 8 bases respectively, with 23 bases between them. This CDR3 contains 17 residues. CDR1 is SGDLS, CDR2 YYNGEE, per germline. This CDR3 reads CASSVGSEGGPPGGYTF. The DNA for the CDR3 is TGTGCCAGCAGCGTAGGGTCGGAAGGGGGTCCTCCGGGGGGCTACACCTTC.

The chain joins TRBV7-2 to TRBJ2-1; the D is unclear. The CDR3 is made up of 14 amino acids. Trimming left V 1 base short and J 9 bases short, with 13 bases between. Germline CDR1 is SGHTA and CDR2 is FQGNSA. The CDR3 protein is CASSLVWLRSEQFF. In DNA, the CDR3 is TGTGCCAGCAGCTTAGTCTGGCTACGGAGTGAGCAGTTCTTC.

The J gene is TRBJ2-1, the V gene TRBV27, with 10 bases matching TRBD2. V gave up 0 bases and J gave up 7 bases; unmatched junction bases: 9. The CDR3 sequence is 17 residues long. Germline V gene lookup returns CDR1 MNHEY and CDR2 SMNVEV (reference sequence). CDR3: CASSLSPSGGKQNEQFF. The CDR3 bases are TGTGCCAGCAGTTTATCGCCTAGCGGGGGCAAACAAAATGAGCAGTTCTTC.

This clone was detected once. The chain uses TRBV5-4 and TRBJ2-5; TRBD2 might be the D (5 bases). This CDR3 region has 15 residues. Germline lookup yields CDR1 SGHNT and CDR2 YYREEE (reference sequence). V was trimmed by 1 base and J by 2 bases, leaving 12 bases between them. The CDR3 sequence: CASSLSSGGQETQYF. For the CDR3, the DNA is TGTGCCAGCAGCTTGAGTTCTGGCGGGCAAGAGACCCAGTACTTC.